Shown below are 27 T cell receptor beta chains from a single sample sequenced in a study of radiation and T cells in renal cell carcinoma. This sample's time point: blood 2 weeks post-SBRT. Described treatment: 15 Gy SBRT to primary tumor, nephrectomy 4 weeks later. Sequenced by immunoSEQ multiplex PCR; TCRdb stores in-frame clones only, minus some. The sample contains 160,000 or so clones, over 80% of which appear only once. This sample comprised blood, obtained from a patient whose treatment included radiotherapy and nephrectomy. The receptors were gathered from a woman between 50 and 59 years old with renal cell carcinoma.

This clone was counted between two and nine times. The V call is TRBV2, the J call TRBJ1-2, with D perhaps matching TRBD1 (5 bases). This CDR3 has 17 residues. V was pared by 2 bases and J by 0 bases, with 16 bases between. Germline lookup yields CDR1 SNHLY and CDR2 FYNNEI. The CDR3 here is CASSERQLPASNYGYTF. The CDR3 bases are TGTGCCAGCAGTGAAAGACAGCTGCCAGCCTCTAACTATGGCTACACCTTC.

This clone has only one observation. The chain has TRBV7-6 and TRBJ1-6, with 8 bases aligning to TRBD1. CDR3 length: 15 residues. Germline CDR1 and CDR2: SGHVS and FNYEAQ. J was trimmed by 4 bases and V by 1 base; bases with no gene match: 0. This CDR3 reads CASSLGTGYNSPLHF. The CDR3 DNA reads as TGTGCCAGCAGCTTAGGGACAGGGTATAATTCACCCCTCCACTTT.

The CDR3 coding sequence is TGTGCCAGCAGCTTAGGCCGGGACTATGGCTACACCTTC. Amino acid sequence: CASSLGRDYGYTF. The chain joins TRBV7-9 to TRBJ1-2; D gene unclear. Trimming stripped 1 base from V and 3 bases from J, with 6 bases between. Germline-derived CDR1 and CDR2 are SEHNR and FQNEAQ (reference sequence). The CDR3 contains 13 residues.

The rearrangement uses TRBV6-5 and TRBJ2-3; 9 bases map to TRBD1. The J segment lost 5 bases and the V segment lost 6 bases, leaving 9 bases of the junction unmatched. The CDR3 extends over 15 amino acids. CDR1 is MNHEY and CDR2 is SVGAGI in the germline V gene. CDR3 residues: CASSPQGASLDTQYF. The CDR3 region has the DNA TGTGCCAGCAGCCCACAGGGGGCTTCATTAGATACGCAGTATTTT.

This chain links TRBV9 with TRBJ2-2; 7 bases line up with TRBD1. The germline gives CDR1 SGDLS, CDR2 YYNGEE. The junction had 6 bases not matched to a gene; V was cut back by 4 bases and J by 3 bases. The CDR3 covers 15 residues. The chain's CDR3 is CASSTSTGYTGELFF. The CDR3 bases are TGTGCCAGCAGCACCTCGACAGGGTACACCGGGGAGCTGTTTTTT.

The chain recombines TRBV11-2 with TRBJ2-7, with no clear D. Germline values: CDR1 SGHAT, CDR2 FQNNGV. The length of the CDR3 is 14 residues. The ends were cut back, 2 bases at V and 2 bases at J, with 10 bases in the middle. CDR3 nucleotides: TGTGCCAGCAGCTTAACGGACGGACCCTACGAGCAGTACTTC. Protein: CASSLTDGPYEQYF.

Comment on this clone: Other DNA sequences in this specimen translate into the identical CDR3. CDR3 in DNA: TGCGCCAGCAGCTTGGCCGGGACGGGATATTCACCCCTCCACTTT. Encoded protein: CASSLAGTGYSPLHF. V and J are TRBV5-1 and TRBJ1-6; D perhaps matches TRBD1 (5 bases). CDR3 length: 15 amino acids. Trimming removed 0 bases from V and 8 bases from J, with 12 bases in between. The germline V gene encodes CDR1 SGHRS and CDR2 YFSETQ. Combining the CDR3 with reference TRBV5-1 and TRBJ1-6 gives the whole variable domain KAGVTQTPRYLIKTRGQQVTLSCSPISGHRSVSWYQQTPGQGLQFLFEYFSETQRNKGNFPGRFSGRQFSNSRSEMNVSTLELGDSALYLCASSLAGTGYSPLHFGNGTRLTVT.

The V call is TRBV29-1, the J call TRBJ2-5; TRBD2 might be the D (6 bases). The CDR3 loop spans 15 amino acids. V lost 0 bases and J 2 bases, leaving 13 bases between the germline ends. Germline-derived CDR1 and CDR2 are SQVTM and ANQGSEA. The DNA for the CDR3 is TGCAGCGTTGAAGATCCGAGGAGGGTTCAAGAGACCCAGTACTTC. This encodes CSVEDPRRVQETQYF.

The chain combines TRBV6-5 with TRBJ2-7; possibly TRBD1 for D (5 bases). Germline CDR1 reads MNHEY; CDR2 reads SVGAGI. The V gene lost 1 base and the J gene lost 0 bases, with 10 bases spanning the gap. There are 15 residues in the CDR3. Here the CDR3 DNA reads TGTGCCAGCAGTTACTTGGGGCAGGCCTCCTACGAGCAGTACTTC. This encodes CASSYLGQASYEQYF.

V and J are TRBV4-3 and TRBJ2-5, with D perhaps TRBD2 (6 bases). V was clipped by 0 bases and J by 1 base, with 12 bases between them. CDR3 length equals 16 residues. Germline V gives CDR1 LGHNA, CDR2 YSLEER. Written as DNA, the CDR3 is TGCGCCAGCAGCCAAGATCCTGGGACTTCCCAAGAGACCCAGTACTTC. It specifies CASSQDPGTSQETQYF.

The V call is TRBV5-4, the J call TRBJ1-2, with D maybe TRBD1 (5 bases). Trimming pared 0 bases from V and 10 bases from J, leaving 19 bases between. CDR1 is SGHNT, CDR2 YYREEE, per germline (reference sequence). The CDR3 loop spans 15 amino acids. The DNA of the CDR3 is TGTGCCAGCAGCTTGGTGGGGGGAATTGGGACTGCCTACACCTTC. This translates into CASSLVGGIGTAYTF.

This sequence joins TRBV2 and TRBJ2-7; D not resolved. Trimming took off 3 bases at V and 0 bases at J, with 9 bases between the two ends. The CDR3 spans 14 residues. CDR1 is SNHLY, CDR2 FYNNEI, per germline. For the CDR3, the DNA is TGTGCCAGCAGTGAGGGCCCGTCCTCCTACGAGCAGTACTTC. Its protein product is CASSEGPSSYEQYF.

The CDR3 protein is CASSSPGRGGNQPQHF. CDR3 sequence (DNA): TGTGCCAGTAGTTCGCCAGGACGAGGGGGCAATCAGCCCCAGCATTTT. The V call is TRBV19, the J call TRBJ1-5, with a weak D call TRBD1 (5 bases). There are 16 residues in the CDR3. V was shortened by 5 bases and J by 2 bases, with 16 bases between the two germline ends. Germline V gives CDR1 LNHDA, CDR2 SQIVND (reference sequence).

This clone was seen only a few times. The CDR3 region has the DNA TGTGCCAGCAGTCTCTCCGGGAACTACGAGCAGTACTTC. Translation gives CASSLSGNYEQYF. This chain connects TRBV6-5 to TRBJ2-7; TRBD2 is a possible D gene (5 bases). Germline CDR1 is MNHEY and CDR2 is SVGAGI. This CDR3 is 13 amino acids long. V was shortened by 5 bases and J by 3 bases, with 11 bases between the two germline ends.

V usage is TRBV4-2 and J usage is TRBJ2-5, with TRBD2 matching 7 bases. The germline V gene has CDR1 LGHNA and CDR2 YNFKEQ. V shed 1 base and J 5 bases; nucleotides not matched to a gene: 4. The CDR3 totals 14 residues. The CDR3 spells CASSQGSGGETQYF. DNA of the CDR3: TGTGCCAGCAGCCAAGGGTCCGGGGGGGAGACCCAGTACTTC.

V and J are TRBV4-2 and TRBJ1-4, with 12 bases aligning to TRBD1. The germline gives CDR1 LGHNA, CDR2 YNFKEQ. The trim removed 0 bases at V and 4 bases at J, leaving 6 bases unmatched. The CDR3 runs 18 residues. The CDR3 region is CASSQDGTGGVSNEKLFF. The CDR3 DNA sequence: TGTGCCAGCAGCCAAGACGGGACAGGGGGCGTCAGTAATGAAAAACTGTTTTTT.

V usage is TRBV5-5 and J usage is TRBJ1-1; D is uncertain. Germline CDR1 is SGHKS and CDR2 is YYEKEE (reference sequence). V was shortened by 0 bases and J by 4 bases, with 13 bases between the two germline ends. This CDR3 has 15 residues. The CDR3 loop is CASSLEFPGSTEAFF. CDR3 nucleotide sequence: TGTGCCAGCAGCTTGGAGTTTCCGGGATCCACTGAAGCTTTCTTT.

The rearrangement uses TRBV10-1 and TRBJ1-5; D remains unclear. CDR3 length: 14 amino acids. V was cut by 8 bases and J by 5 bases, with 16 bases left in between. Germline CDR1 and CDR2: WNHNN and SYGVQD (reference sequence). The CDR3 protein is CASFERRDDQPQHF. CDR3 sequence (DNA): TGCGCCAGCTTTGAGCGGCGGGATGATCAGCCCCAGCATTTT.

This clone was found once. The genes are TRBV19 and TRBJ1-4, with 8 bases lining up with TRBD1. CDR3 size: 13 residues. V dropped 6 bases and J dropped 7; count of bases not matched to a gene: 4. Germline V gene lookup returns CDR1 LNHDA and CDR2 SQIVND (reference sequence). CDR3 coding DNA: TGTGCCAGTAGAGACAGGGGAGGTGAAAAACTGTTTTTT. This gives the protein CASRDRGGEKLFF.

The genes are TRBV2 and TRBJ1-1; no clear D gene. The ends were cut back, 8 bases at V and 3 bases at J, with 10 bases in the middle. The CDR3 consists of 12 residues. CDR1 is SNHLY and CDR2 is FYNNEI in the germline V gene. CDR3 amino acids: CASGRDYTEAFF. The CDR3 region has the DNA TGTGCCAGCGGTAGGGATTACACTGAAGCTTTCTTT. Full variable domain (outside the CDR3, taken from reference TRBV2 and TRBJ1-1): EPEVTQTPSHQVTQMGQEVILRCVPISNHLYFYWYRQILGQKVEFLVSFYNNEISEKSEIFDDQFSVERPDGSNFTLKIRSTKLEDSAMYFCASGRDYTEAFFGQGTRLTVV.

The genes are TRBV9 and TRBJ1-6; maybe TRBD1 (5 bases). Germline V gene sequence: CDR1 SGDLS, CDR2 YYNGEE. Trimming removed 0 bases at V and 10 bases at J, with 14 bases between. CDR3 length: 15 residues. The CDR3 nucleotides read TGTGCCAGCAGCGTAGTGGGGGAGGTACGGTCACCCCTCCACTTT. Translation: CASSVVGEVRSPLHF.

Details on this clone: The same CDR3 is also encoded by other DNA sequences in this sample. This rearrangement joins TRBV5-1 to TRBJ2-7; 7 bases align to TRBD1. CDR1 SGHRS and CDR2 YFSETQ come from the germline V gene. V shed 4 bases and J 3 bases; nucleotides not matched to a gene: 7. CDR3 length: 14 residues. This CDR3 is CASSARQGRYEQYF. The CDR3 DNA follows: TGCGCCAGCAGCGCGCGACAGGGTCGCTACGAGCAGTACTTC.

The rearrangement uses TRBV5-1 and TRBJ2-1, with 11 bases that match TRBD1. Germline assignment: CDR1 SGHRS and CDR2 YFSETQ. This CDR3 has 16 amino acids. J was trimmed by 6 bases and V by 7 bases; bases with no gene match: 12. This CDR3 reads CASDRSGTGGFNEQFF. For the CDR3, the DNA is TGCGCCAGCGACCGCTCCGGGACAGGGGGTTTCAATGAGCAGTTCTTC.

The CDR3 DNA is TGCAGCGTTGAGGACCCGGTGGACTATGGCTACACCTTC. Its protein is CSVEDPVDYGYTF. The chain joins TRBV29-1 to TRBJ1-2; D call uncertain. Germline-derived CDR1 and CDR2 are SQVTM and ANQGSEA. The length of the CDR3 is 13 residues. Between the trimmed V and J ends, which lost 3 bases and 3 bases, there was a span of 11 bases.

The chain uses TRBV19 and TRBJ1-1; D may be TRBD1 (6 bases). This CDR3 has 17 residues. The germline CDR1 and CDR2 sequences are LNHDA and SQIVND (reference sequence). Deletions cut 5 bases from V and 2 bases from J, with 21 bases between. DNA for the CDR3: TGTGCCAGTAGTTCCACCGGGACAAGGGGATTTAACACTGAAGCTTTCTTT. Amino acids: CASSSTGTRGFNTEAFF.

This clone has more than one count but fewer than ten. This rearrangement joins TRBV19 to TRBJ2-5, with 7 bases that match TRBD2. Germline values: CDR1 LNHDA, CDR2 SQIVND (reference sequence). Trimming took 4 bases from V and 3 from J; bases not matched to a gene: 8. CDR3 length equals 15 residues. The CDR3 DNA sequence: TGTGCCAGTAGTACCTCAGGACTAGTAGAAGAGACCCAGTACTTC. Protein: CASSTSGLVEETQYF.

The V call is TRBV6-5, the J call TRBJ1-2, with D possibly TRBD1 on 5 matching bases. The germline V and J ends were trimmed by 2 bases and 4 bases, with 14 bases remaining between them. Germline V gene lookup returns CDR1 MNHEY and CDR2 SVGAGI. There are 15 residues in the CDR3. CDR3 sequence (DNA): TGTGCCAGCAGTTACACCCTCGGGGGGGGCTATGGCTACACCTTC. Translating it yields CASSYTLGGGYGYTF.